This T cell receptor beta chain was documented in a study of shared clonotypes between healthy human individuals. As regards this clone: Its target is not known.

The study's findings and limits: Estimated clonotype richness was generally higher in naive than memory subsets. The sole specimen, blood, was sampled, and tissue repertoires likely differ.

Splitting of each subset's genomic DNA was done evenly across several immunoSEQ plates. Repertoires were generated with immunoSEQ multiplex PCR, while TCRdb's copy carries only in-frame clones and drops some. This sample carries some 1.5 million clones, approximately 98% of them seen once, and the ten largest clones take approximately 0.44%. Sequences were obtained from naive CD4+ T cells sorted from blood. Specified subset: CD45RA+ positively selected. This sequence originates from a man aged 30 to 45 in good health.

CDR3 sequence: CASSLGTGVMNTEAFF. Here the CDR3 DNA reads TGTGCCAGCAGCTTAGGGACAGGAGTCATGAACACTGAAGCTTTCTTT. The chain employs TRBV5-8 and TRBJ1-1; 8 positions agree with TRBD1. The germline V gene encodes CDR1 SGHTS and CDR2 YDEGEE. Trimming cost V 2 bases and J 0 bases; bases outside gene matches: 6. CDR3 length: 16 residues.